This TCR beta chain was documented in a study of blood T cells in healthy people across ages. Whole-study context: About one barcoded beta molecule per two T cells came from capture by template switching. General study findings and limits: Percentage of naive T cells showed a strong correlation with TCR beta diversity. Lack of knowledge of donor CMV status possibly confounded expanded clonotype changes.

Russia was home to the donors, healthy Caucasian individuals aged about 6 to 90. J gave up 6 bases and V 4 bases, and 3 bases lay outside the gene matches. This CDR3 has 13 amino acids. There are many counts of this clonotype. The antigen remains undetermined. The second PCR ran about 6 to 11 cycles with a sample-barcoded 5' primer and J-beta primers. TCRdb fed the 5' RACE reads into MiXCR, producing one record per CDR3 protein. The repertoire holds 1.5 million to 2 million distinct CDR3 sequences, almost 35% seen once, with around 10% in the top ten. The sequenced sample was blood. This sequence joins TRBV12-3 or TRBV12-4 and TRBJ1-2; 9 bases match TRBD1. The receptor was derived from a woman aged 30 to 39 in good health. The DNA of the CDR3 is TGTGCCAGCAGTTCCCGACAGGGGGATGGCTACACCTTC. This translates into CASSSRQGDGYTF.